The present T cell receptor (beta chain) was sequenced within a study of blood T cell repertoires in COVID-19. Turning to the study itself: Italy, Spain and the United States were the sources of the convalescent and acute COVID-19 samples. T cells, B-cell-depleted T cells, or PBMCs supplied cDNA or gDNA.

Original processing methods: Estimates of nucleated cell counts were drawn from the amplification of reference gene primers. Assay used: immunoSEQ multiplex PCR; TCRdb lists only in-frame clones, some missing. V and J calls and clone size are as listed in that table; D and trimming were resolved from the DNA. In the table there are roughly 50,000 clones, roughly 76% of which are singletons. The CDR3 covers 12 residues. Germline V gene data show CDR1 as PRHDT and CDR2 as FYEKMQ (reference sequence). With 5 bases removed from V and 14 bases from J, the gap between germline ends came to 15 bases. The material sequenced was peripheral blood. This chain uses TRBV13 with TRBJ1-4; D ambiguous. This TCR came from a woman aged 55-70 years with acute or convalescent COVID-19. The DNA of the CDR3 is TGTGCCAGCAGCCCTCGTCCGGGGTATCTGTTTTTT. This encodes CASSPRPGYLFF.